This TCR beta chain came from a study of shared clonotypes between healthy human individuals. Turning to the study itself: CD8 memory received one plate per donor, CD8 naive two, CD4 memory three and CD4 naive three.

The study's findings and limits: Against clonotypes common to all four donors, non-shared ones had lower generation probabilities. When naive CD4 clonotypes were compared across several donors, roughly 4.9% were shared. The genetic and exposure-history diversity represented was limited by few donors.

The V gene end was trimmed by 8 bases and the J gene end by 4 bases; junction bases not matched to a gene: 3. CDR1 and CDR2 (germline): WSHSY, SAAADI. The CDR3 spans 13 residues. Produced via immunoSEQ multiplex PCR; TCRdb's table is partial and in-frame only. The sample has 2,500,000 or so clones; about 92% are singletons. Remarks on this clone: Its antigen is not identified.

V and J are TRBV10-2 and TRBJ2-2, with 8 bases that match TRBD1. Sample: naive CD4+ T cells sorted from blood. Noted subset: CD45RA+ positively selected. This TCR was sampled from a man younger than 30 in good health. Here the CDR3 reads CASQGAGTGELFF. The CDR3 nucleotides are TGCGCCAGCCAGGGGGCGGGCACCGGGGAGCTGTTTTTT.